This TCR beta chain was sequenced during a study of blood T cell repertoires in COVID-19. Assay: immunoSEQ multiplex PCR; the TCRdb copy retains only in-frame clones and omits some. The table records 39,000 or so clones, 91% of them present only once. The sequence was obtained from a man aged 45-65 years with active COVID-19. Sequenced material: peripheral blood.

The CDR3 loop is CASSQDRARGDEQFF. The CDR3 DNA is TGCGCCAGCAGCCAAGATCGGGCCAGGGGGGATGAGCAGTTCTTC. The chain uses TRBV4-3 and TRBJ2-1; perhaps TRBD1 as D (7 bases). Germline V gene data show CDR1 as LGHNA and CDR2 as YSLEER. CDR3 length: 15 residues. V dropped 0 bases and J dropped 8 bases, with 14 bases sitting between them.